A single sample is the source of the 22 T cell receptor beta chains below, sequenced in a study of cytomegalovirus exposure and HLA in healthy donors. The PCR made use of 60 Vbeta and 13 Jbeta primers. TCRdb's table, derived via immunoSEQ multiplex PCR, lists solely in-frame clones and lacks some. The repertoire holds some 130,000 clones, with roughly 80% as singletons. Sequencing was done on a sample of PBMCs. These receptors were obtained from a female donor in good health and CMV-seronegative.

This clone was observed a single time. Distinct nucleotide sequences in the sample also encode this CDR3. This chain links TRBV7-9 with TRBJ1-1; D gene ambiguous. The germline V gene has CDR1 SEHNR and CDR2 FQNEAQ (reference sequence). Trimming shortened V by 5 bases and J by 3 bases, and 10 bases separated the two germline ends. The CDR3 totals 13 residues. CDR3 region: CASSTTEDTEAFF. DNA of the CDR3: TGTGCCAGCAGCACAACCGAGGACACTGAAGCTTTCTTT. The whole variable domain, remainder taken from reference TRBV7-9 and TRBJ1-1, is DTGVSQNPRHKITKRGQNVTFRCDPISEHNRLYWYRQTLGQGPEFLTYFQNEAQLEKSRLLSDRFSAERPKGSFSTLEIQRTEQGDSAMYLCASSTTEDTEAFFGQGTRLTVV.

The V call is TRBV7-9, the J call TRBJ2-3, with a weak D call TRBD1 (6 bases). V lost 5 bases and J lost 6, with 12 bases in between. Germline V CDR1 and CDR2: SEHNR, FQNEAQ (reference sequence). This CDR3 is built from 13 residues. Here the CDR3 DNA reads TGTGCCAGCAGCCCCGATACAGGGGATACGCAGTATTTT. Translating gives CASSPDTGDTQYF. Drawing the rest from reference TRBV7-9 and TRBJ2-3, the complete variable domain is DTGVSQNPRHKITKRGQNVTFRCDPISEHNRLYWYRQTLGQGPEFLTYFQNEAQLEKSRLLSDRFSAERPKGSFSTLEIQRTEQGDSAMYLCASSPDTGDTQYFGPGTRLTVL.

This clone was counted once. This chain connects TRBV7-8 to TRBJ2-1, with D maybe TRBD2 (6 bases). Germline CDR1 SGHVS, CDR2 FQNEAQ. V lost 2 bases, J lost 3 bases, and 8 bases lay in between. This CDR3 spans 14 amino acids. The CDR3 reads CASSLKGGYNEQFF. In nucleotides, the CDR3 is TGTGCCAGCAGCTTAAAGGGAGGCTACAATGAGCAGTTCTTC.

The rearrangement joins TRBV5-1 to TRBJ1-1; D is unresolved. In germline, CDR1 is SGHRS, CDR2 YFSETQ. The CDR3 contains 14 residues. The V end was cut by 1 base, the J end by 0 bases, with 7 bases between. CDR3 sequence reads: CASSLPGVNTEAFF. CDR3 nucleotides: TGCGCCAGCAGCTTGCCAGGTGTGAACACTGAAGCTTTCTTT.

In this sample, this clone turned up a few times. The chain joins TRBV6-1 to TRBJ1-5; maybe TRBD1 (5 bases). In germline, CDR1 is MNHNS, CDR2 SASEGT. This CDR3 spans 15 amino acids. V was clipped by 6 bases and J by 0 bases, with 12 bases between them. This CDR3 reads CASSAGLISNQPQHF. The CDR3 nucleotides read TGTGCCAGCAGCGCGGGACTGATTAGCAATCAGCCCCAGCATTTT.

The chain is built from TRBV10-3 and TRBJ2-1; 10 nucleotides agree with TRBD2. Trimming took 8 bases from V and 10 from J; bases not matched to a gene: 8. The germline gives CDR1 ENHRY, CDR2 SYGVKD. The CDR3 totals 13 residues. The DNA of the CDR3 is TGTGCCATCCAGCTACTAGCGGGAAAAGAGCAGTTCTTC. This codes for CAIQLLAGKEQFF.

V and J are TRBV27 and TRBJ1-6; 11 bases map to TRBD1. V lost 6 bases and J lost 10; bases outside the gene matches: 11. CDR1 and CDR2 (germline): MNHEY, SMNVEV (reference sequence). This CDR3 contains 16 residues. CDR3 DNA: TGTGCCAGCAGCGCCGGGATGGGACAGGGGGGATCACCCCTCCACTTT. Encoded protein: CASSAGMGQGGSPLHF.

In its sample, this clone was seen once. This chain connects TRBV4-2 to TRBJ2-7, with a weak D call TRBD1 (6 bases). Germline CDR1 and CDR2: LGHNA and YNFKEQ. V lost 1 base and J 1 base, leaving 14 bases between the germline ends. The CDR3 length is 16 residues. This CDR3 reads CASSQGLGDRSYEQYF. CDR3 nucleotide sequence: TGTGCCAGCAGCCAAGGTTTGGGTGACAGGTCCTACGAGCAGTACTTC.

The CDR3 nucleotides read TGTGCCAGCAGTGATGGCGGGAGCGGGGAGACCCAGTACTTC. Its protein product is CASSDGGSGETQYF. The genes are TRBV2 and TRBJ2-5, with 7 bases lining up with TRBD2. The CDR3 contains 14 residues. The J segment lost 5 bases and the V segment lost 3 bases, leaving 6 bases of the junction unmatched. CDR1 and CDR2 from the germline V gene are SNHLY and FYNNEI.

This chain links TRBV11-2 with TRBJ1-3; D is uncertain. The CDR3 runs 14 residues. CDR1 and CDR2 from the germline V gene are SGHAT and FQNNGV. Trimming took off 2 bases at V and 4 bases at J, with 9 bases between the two ends. For the CDR3, the DNA is TGTGCCAGCAGCTTATTGGCAGGCGGAAACACCATATATTTT. Its protein product is CASSLLAGGNTIYF. Full variable domain (remainder filled in from reference TRBV11-2 and TRBJ1-3): EAGVAQSPRYKIIEKRQSVAFWCNPISGHATLYWYQQILGQGPKLLIQFQNNGVVDDSQLPKDRFSAERLKGVDSTLKIQPAKLEDSAVYLCASSLLAGGNTIYFGEGSWLTVV.

This clone appeared a few times. This chain uses TRBV28 with TRBJ2-2, with 11 bases fitting TRBD1. V dropped 0 bases and J dropped 6; count of bases not matched to a gene: 6. Germline CDR1 is MDHEN and CDR2 is SYDVKM. The CDR3 loop spans 17 amino acids. In DNA, the CDR3 is TGTGCCAGCAGTTTATGGAGGACAGGGGGCTTGGCCGGGGAGCTGTTTTTT. Translated: CASSLWRTGGLAGELFF.

The J gene is TRBJ1-5, the V gene TRBV4-3; TRBD1 might be the D (6 bases). This CDR3 region has 16 residues. Trimming cost V 0 bases and J 4 bases, with 13 bases left between them. Germline-derived CDR1 and CDR2 are LGHNA and YSLEER. The CDR3 loop reads CASSQDWGGPNQPQHF. The CDR3, as DNA: TGCGCCAGCAGCCAAGATTGGGGGGGGCCTAATCAGCCCCAGCATTTT.

The CDR3 is CASSGQGYTEAFF. CDR3 in DNA: TGTGCCAGCAGCGGTCAGGGGTACACTGAAGCTTTCTTT. The genes are TRBV21-1 and TRBJ1-1; the listed D gene, TRBD1, was not tested against the DNA. TRBV21-1 is a pseudogene segment. The CDR3 consists of 13 residues.

The chain uses TRBV9 and TRBJ2-2, with TRBD1 identical over 8 bases. This CDR3 has 16 amino acids. V was clipped by 5 bases and J by 2 bases; unmatched bases: 8. Germline V gene sequence: CDR1 SGDLS, CDR2 YYNGEE. This CDR3 reads CASRAPGQVNTGELFF. CDR3 nucleotides: TGTGCCAGCAGGGCCCCGGGACAGGTTAACACCGGGGAGCTGTTTTTT.

This clone has only a few counts. The V call is TRBV6-6, the J call TRBJ2-7, with 10 bases identical to TRBD1. The CDR3 sequence is 14 residues long. V shed 6 bases, J shed 2 bases, and the junction held 4 bases outside the gene matches. The germline CDR1 and CDR2 sequences are MNHNY and SVGAGI (reference sequence). CDR3 nucleotide sequence: TGTGCCAGCAGCACCGGGACAGGGGCCTACGAGCAGTACTTC. Amino acid sequence: CASSTGTGAYEQYF.

This clone was seen only a few times. The chain links TRBV2 to TRBJ1-1; D is unclear. V lost 10 bases and J lost 4, with 16 bases in between. Germline V CDR1 and CDR2: SNHLY, FYNNEI. The CDR3 sequence is 13 residues long. As DNA, the CDR3 is TGTGCCAACCAAAAGGAGAAAAGCACTGAAGCTTTCTTT. Translation: CANQKEKSTEAFF.

Points on this clone: One end of the junction fails to match germline, which may point to a read error. The chain has TRBV18 and TRBJ2-3, with TRBD1 matching 9 bases. CDR1 is KGHSH, CDR2 LQKENI, per germline. The CDR3 has 16 amino acids. CDR3 DNA sequence: TGCGCCAGCTCACGGTCGACAGGGGGGGGCACAGATACGCAGTATTTT. Amino acid sequence: CASSRSTGGGTDTQYF.

This chain links TRBV6-1 with TRBJ2-7; TRBD1 matches at 8 bases. There are 13 residues in the CDR3. Germline CDR1 and CDR2: MNHNS and SASEGT. The V and J ends lost 11 bases and 3 bases, in that order; junction bases with no gene match: 9. CDR3 amino acids: CAVHLTGGYEQYF. Written as DNA, the CDR3 is TGTGCCGTCCATCTCACAGGGGGCTACGAGCAGTACTTC.

CDR3 sequence reads: CASSHGLAGQDTQYF. For the CDR3, the DNA is TGTGCCAGCAGCCATGGGCTAGCGGGTCAGGATACGCAGTATTTT. The chain recombines TRBV4-2 with TRBJ2-3; 8 bases map to TRBD2. J lost 6 bases, V lost 3 bases, and 8 bases had no gene match. This CDR3 spans 15 amino acids. Germline CDR1 is LGHNA and CDR2 is YNFKEQ.

Remarks on this clone: The junction and the germline gene differ at one end; a read error may be behind it. The CDR3 spells CSSSLAQNSYTF. DNA for the CDR3: TGTTCCAGCAGCTTAGCGCAGAACAGCTACACCTTC. This chain connects TRBV7-9 to TRBJ1-2; D remains unclear. Germline CDR1 SEHNR, CDR2 FQNEAQ (reference sequence). The CDR3 sequence is 12 residues long.

The chain employs TRBV10-1 and TRBJ1-1; TRBD1 is a possible D gene (6 bases). CDR3 length: 15 residues. The V end lost 0 bases, the J end lost 4 bases, and 12 bases lay between the germline ends. Germline V gives CDR1 WNHNN, CDR2 SYGVQD (reference sequence). CDR3 DNA: TGCGCCAGCAGTGAGTCGGGACACGAGTCCACTGAAGCTTTCTTT. Its translation: CASSESGHESTEAFF.

The CDR3 DNA follows: TGTGCCAGCAGTGAATTACTGGGACAGAACTCCTACGAGCAGTACTTC. Amino acids: CASSELLGQNSYEQYF. The V gene is TRBV25-1, the J gene TRBJ2-7; 7 nucleotides agree with TRBD1. Trimming at V came to 1 base and at J to 0 bases, leaving 6 bases not matched to a gene. Germline lookup yields CDR1 MGHDK and CDR2 SYGVNS. The CDR3 extends over 16 amino acids.